This paragraph covers one T cell receptor beta chain sequence. Its antigen is currently not known. Just one base apart from a much larger clone, this may be a read error. This entry is derived from a study of CD8 T cells in ankylosing spondylitis (dated by TCRdb to about 2017). For the study in its entirety: The study profiled T cell receptor beta repertoires in healthy donors and ankylosing spondylitis patients to find disease-linked TCR variants. The whole study cohort included over a hundred healthy donors and 25 ankylosing spondylitis patients. Peripheral blood was sampled, and synovial fluid was also collected from ankylosing spondylitis patients.

What the work shows at the level of the full study, not this receptor alone: Some motif variants were previously reported in synovial fluid and blood of reactive arthritis patients, suggesting common disease-initiation mechanisms. Significant enrichment of the disease-linked clones was reported in matched synovial fluid samples from ankylosing spondylitis patients. A TCR beta motif made up of several highly homologous amino acid variants appeared to be characteristic of blood from ankylosing spondylitis patients. A CD8+ phenotype was shown by the disease-linked clones, which were found at relatively low frequencies in peripheral blood.

The run used an Illumina HiSeq 2500. Quantitative 5'-RACE with molecular barcodes was the method used to prepare the TCR beta libraries. The study's processing was this. Disease-linked TCR variants were identified with a new computational method built on a probabilistic model of VDJ rearrangement. The public reads were reanalyzed by TCRdb: fastp trimming at Q25, MiXCR alignment, in-frame beta chains only. Duplicate CDR3 protein sequences are folded into a single record with the most common DNA and genes. Here the V and J calls rest on TCRdb's processing, not on the authors' analysis. The sample data list about 230,000 distinct CDR3 sequences, and approximately 7.6% of these were observed just once. The leading ten clones occupy 4.8% of the sample. V and J lose 8 bases and 5 bases, and a span of 12 bases separates them. Looking up the germline V gene (reference sequence) yields CDR1 DFQATT and CDR2 SNEGSKA. The CDR3 covers 11 residues, taking in both the cysteine and the phenylalanine. Only the CDR3 DNA is retained, 33 bases long and in frame from the first base.

The sequence was collected from a female donor with ankylosing spondylitis or in good health (not recorded which). This chain joins TRBV20-1 to TRBJ1-2; the D gene cannot be named for sure. Material for sequencing was blood, either unsorted or a sorted T cell fraction (not recorded which). The CDR3 protein sequence reads: CSTPSNYGYTF. The sequenced DNA is TGCAGTACTCCGTCGAATTATGGCTACACCTTC.